This T cell receptor (beta chain) was observed in a study of blood T cell repertoires in COVID-19. Overall study: PBMCs, B-cell-depleted T cells, or T cells provided the cDNA or gDNA that made up the material.

The germline V gene has CDR1 LNHDA and CDR2 SQIVND (reference sequence). CDR3 length: 15 residues. V was trimmed by 3 bases and J by 5 bases, leaving 13 bases between them. Assay: immunoSEQ multiplex PCR; the TCRdb copy retains only in-frame clones and omits some. The repertoire holds just under 60,000 clones, around 73% seen once, with around 13% in the top ten. The TCR sequence derives from a man older than 75 with acute or convalescent COVID-19. Material for sequencing was peripheral blood. The chain has TRBV19 and TRBJ1-4; D might be TRBD1 (6 bases). The CDR3, as DNA: TGTGCCAGTAGTATCCTATCTGGACAGAATGAAAAACTGTTTTTT. It codes for CASSILSGQNEKLFF.